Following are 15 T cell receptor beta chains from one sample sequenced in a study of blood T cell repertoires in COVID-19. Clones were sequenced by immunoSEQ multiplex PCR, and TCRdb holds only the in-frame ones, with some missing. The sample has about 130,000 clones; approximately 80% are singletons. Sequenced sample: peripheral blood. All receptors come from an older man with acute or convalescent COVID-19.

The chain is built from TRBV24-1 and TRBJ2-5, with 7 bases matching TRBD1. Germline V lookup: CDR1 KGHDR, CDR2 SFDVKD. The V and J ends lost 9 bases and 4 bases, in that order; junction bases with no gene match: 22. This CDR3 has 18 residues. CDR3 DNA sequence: TGTGCCACCTCTCCCGAGACAGGGCTCGGAAAAACGCGAGAGACCCAGTACTTC. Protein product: CATSPETGLGKTRETQYF.

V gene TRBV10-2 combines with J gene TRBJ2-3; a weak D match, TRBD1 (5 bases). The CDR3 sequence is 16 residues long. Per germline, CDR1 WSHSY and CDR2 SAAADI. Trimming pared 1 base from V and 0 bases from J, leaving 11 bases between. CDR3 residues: CASSEFQGHSTDTQYF. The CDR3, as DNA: TGCGCCAGCAGTGAGTTTCAGGGCCACAGCACAGATACGCAGTATTTT.

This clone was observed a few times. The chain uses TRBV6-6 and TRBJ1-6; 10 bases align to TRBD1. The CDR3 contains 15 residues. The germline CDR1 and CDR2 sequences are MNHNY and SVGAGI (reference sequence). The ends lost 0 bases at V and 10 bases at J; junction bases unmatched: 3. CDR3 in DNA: TGTGCCAGCAGTTACTCCGGGACAGGGGTATCACCCCTCCACTTT. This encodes CASSYSGTGVSPLHF.

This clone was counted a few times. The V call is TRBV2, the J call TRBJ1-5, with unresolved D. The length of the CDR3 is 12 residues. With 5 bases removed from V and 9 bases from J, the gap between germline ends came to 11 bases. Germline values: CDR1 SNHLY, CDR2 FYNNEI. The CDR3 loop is CASSLARWPQHF. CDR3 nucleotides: TGTGCCAGCAGTCTGGCCCGCTGGCCCCAGCATTTT. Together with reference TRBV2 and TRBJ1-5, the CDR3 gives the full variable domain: EPEVTQTPSHQVTQMGQEVILRCVPISNHLYFYWYRQILGQKVEFLVSFYNNEISEKSEIFDDQFSVERPDGSNFTLKIRSTKLEDSAMYFCASSLARWPQHFGDGTRLSIL.

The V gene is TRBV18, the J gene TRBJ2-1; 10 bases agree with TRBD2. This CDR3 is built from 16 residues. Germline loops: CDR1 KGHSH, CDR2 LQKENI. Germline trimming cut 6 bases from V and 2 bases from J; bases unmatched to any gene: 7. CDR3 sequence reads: CASSASGGRTYNEQFF. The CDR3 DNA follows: TGTGCCAGCTCGGCTAGCGGGGGCCGGACCTACAATGAGCAGTTCTTC. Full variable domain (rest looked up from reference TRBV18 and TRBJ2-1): NAGVMQNPRHLVRRRGQEARLRCSPMKGHSHVYWYRQLPEEGLKFMVYLQKENIIDESGMPKERFSAEFPKEGPSILRIQQVVRGDSAAYFCASSASGGRTYNEQFFGPGTRLTVL.

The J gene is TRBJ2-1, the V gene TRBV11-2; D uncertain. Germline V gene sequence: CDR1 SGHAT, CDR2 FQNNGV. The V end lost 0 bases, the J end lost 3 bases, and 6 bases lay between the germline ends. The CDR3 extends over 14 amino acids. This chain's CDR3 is CASSLETYYNEQFF. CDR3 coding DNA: TGTGCCAGCAGCTTAGAGACTTACTACAATGAGCAGTTCTTC.

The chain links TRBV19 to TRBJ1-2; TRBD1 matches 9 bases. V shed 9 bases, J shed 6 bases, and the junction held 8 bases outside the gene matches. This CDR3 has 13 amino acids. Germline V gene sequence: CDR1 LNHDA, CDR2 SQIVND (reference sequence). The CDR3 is CASGLTGGNGYTF. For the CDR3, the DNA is TGTGCCAGCGGACTTACAGGGGGCAATGGCTACACCTTC.

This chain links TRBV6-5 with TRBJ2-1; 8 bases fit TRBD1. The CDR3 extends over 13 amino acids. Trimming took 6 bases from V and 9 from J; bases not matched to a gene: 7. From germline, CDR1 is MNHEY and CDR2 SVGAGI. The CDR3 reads CASRAGQGGEQFF. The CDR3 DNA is TGTGCCAGCAGGGCCGGACAGGGCGGTGAGCAGTTCTTC.

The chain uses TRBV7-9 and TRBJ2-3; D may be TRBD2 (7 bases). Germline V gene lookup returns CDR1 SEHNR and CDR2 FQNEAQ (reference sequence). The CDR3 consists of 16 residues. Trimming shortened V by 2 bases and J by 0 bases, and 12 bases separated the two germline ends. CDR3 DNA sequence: TGTGCCAGCAGCTTAAGGGGGACTACCAGCACAGATACGCAGTATTTT. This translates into CASSLRGTTSTDTQYF.

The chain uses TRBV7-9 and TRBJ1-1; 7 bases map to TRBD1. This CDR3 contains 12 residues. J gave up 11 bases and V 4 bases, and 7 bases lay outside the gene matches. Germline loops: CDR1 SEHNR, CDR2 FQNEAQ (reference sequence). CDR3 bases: TGTGCCAGCAGCTCCGACAGGGCCGAGGCTTTCTTT. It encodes CASSSDRAEAFF.

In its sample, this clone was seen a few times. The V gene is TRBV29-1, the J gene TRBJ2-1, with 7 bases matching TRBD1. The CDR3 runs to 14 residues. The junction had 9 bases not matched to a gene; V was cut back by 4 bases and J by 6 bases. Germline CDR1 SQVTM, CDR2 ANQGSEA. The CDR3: CSVVRRDSRNEQFF. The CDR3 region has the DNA TGCAGCGTTGTGAGACGGGACAGTCGCAATGAGCAGTTCTTC.

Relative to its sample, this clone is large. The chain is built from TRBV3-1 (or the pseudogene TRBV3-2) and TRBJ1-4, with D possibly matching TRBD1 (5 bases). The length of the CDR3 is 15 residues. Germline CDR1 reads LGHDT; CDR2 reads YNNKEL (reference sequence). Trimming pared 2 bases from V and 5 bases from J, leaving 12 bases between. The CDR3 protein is CASSQLGTLNEKLFF. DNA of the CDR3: TGTGCCAGCAGCCAACTCGGGACTCTGAATGAAAAACTGTTTTTT.

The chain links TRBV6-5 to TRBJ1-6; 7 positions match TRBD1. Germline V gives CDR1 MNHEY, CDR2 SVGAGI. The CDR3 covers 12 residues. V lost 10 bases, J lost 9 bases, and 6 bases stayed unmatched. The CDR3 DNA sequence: TGTGCCACCAGGGGGACAGCTTCACCCCTCCACTTT. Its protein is CATRGTASPLHF.

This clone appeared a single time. Here the CDR3 DNA reads TGTGCCAGTAGTCGGACCTGGGGGGAAAGGTCCTACAATGAGCAGTTCTTC. This encodes CASSRTWGERSYNEQFF. The gene calls are TRBV19 and TRBJ2-1; D may be TRBD2 (6 bases). The CDR3 covers 17 residues. The germline V and J ends were trimmed by 5 bases and 1 base, with 18 bases remaining between them. Germline values: CDR1 LNHDA, CDR2 SQIVND (reference sequence).

CDR3 amino acids: CASSLGAGGSYNEQFF. CDR3 nucleotide sequence: TGTGCCAGCAGCTTGGGAGCGGGGGGCTCCTACAATGAGCAGTTCTTC. The V call is TRBV5-5, the J call TRBJ2-1; TRBD2 aligns across 9 bases. Germline CDR1 is SGHKS and CDR2 is YYEKEE (reference sequence). The CDR3 contains 16 residues. V lost 0 bases to trimming and J lost 0 bases; unmatched junction nucleotides: 1.